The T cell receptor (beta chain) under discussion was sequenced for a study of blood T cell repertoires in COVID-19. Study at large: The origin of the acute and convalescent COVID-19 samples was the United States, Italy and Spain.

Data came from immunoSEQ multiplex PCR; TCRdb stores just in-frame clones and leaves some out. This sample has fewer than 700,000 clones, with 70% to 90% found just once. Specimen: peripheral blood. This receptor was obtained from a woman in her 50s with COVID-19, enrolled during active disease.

This chain's CDR3 is CARSPGTGVSGELFF. CDR3 sequence (DNA): TGTGCCAGAAGCCCCGGGACGGGAGTCTCCGGGGAGCTGTTTTTT. The genes are TRBV7-5 and TRBJ2-2; the DNA was not compared with TRBD2, the D call given in the table. TRBV7-5 counts as a pseudogene. The CDR3 spans 15 residues.